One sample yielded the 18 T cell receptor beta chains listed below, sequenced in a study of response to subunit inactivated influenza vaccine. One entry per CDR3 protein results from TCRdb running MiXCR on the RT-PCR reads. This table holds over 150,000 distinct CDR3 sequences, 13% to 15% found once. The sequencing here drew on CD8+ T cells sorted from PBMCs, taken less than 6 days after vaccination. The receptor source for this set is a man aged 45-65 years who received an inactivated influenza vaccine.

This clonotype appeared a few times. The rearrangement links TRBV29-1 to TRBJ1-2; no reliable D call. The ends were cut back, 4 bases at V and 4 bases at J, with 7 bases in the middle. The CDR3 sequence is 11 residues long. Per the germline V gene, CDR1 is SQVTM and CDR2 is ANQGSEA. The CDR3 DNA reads TGCAGCGTTGCTGTTCTCTATGGCTACACCTTC. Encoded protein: CSVAVLYGYTF.

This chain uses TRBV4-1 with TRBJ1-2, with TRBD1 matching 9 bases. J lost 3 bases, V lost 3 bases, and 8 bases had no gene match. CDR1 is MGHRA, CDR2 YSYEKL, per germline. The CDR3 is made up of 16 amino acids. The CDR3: CASSHVPRTGDYGYTF. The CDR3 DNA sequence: TGCGCCAGCAGCCATGTCCCCCGGACAGGGGACTATGGCTACACCTTC.

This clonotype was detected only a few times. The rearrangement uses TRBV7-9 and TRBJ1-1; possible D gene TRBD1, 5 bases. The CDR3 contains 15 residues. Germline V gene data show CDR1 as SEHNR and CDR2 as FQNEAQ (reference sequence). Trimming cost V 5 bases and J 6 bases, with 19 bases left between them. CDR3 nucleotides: TGTGCCAGCAGCGGGATCGTTTCAGGGAAGGCTGAAGCTTTCTTT. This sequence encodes CASSGIVSGKAEAFF.

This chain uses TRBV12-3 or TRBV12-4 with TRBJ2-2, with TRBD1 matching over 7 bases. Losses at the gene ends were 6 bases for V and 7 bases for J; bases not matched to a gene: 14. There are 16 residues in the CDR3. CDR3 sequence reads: CASRPRQGPGDGELFF. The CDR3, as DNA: TGTGCCAGCAGACCTAGACAGGGCCCTGGAGACGGGGAGCTGTTTTTT.

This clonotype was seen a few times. The CDR3 sequence: CAWSVLETQYF. DNA of the CDR3: TGTGCCTGGAGTGTACTGGAGACCCAGTACTTC. The genes are TRBV30 and TRBJ2-5; unclear D gene. With 0 bases removed from V and 5 bases from J, the gap between germline ends came to 4 bases. CDR1 is GTSNPN, CDR2 SVGIG, per germline (reference sequence). CDR3 size: 11 residues.

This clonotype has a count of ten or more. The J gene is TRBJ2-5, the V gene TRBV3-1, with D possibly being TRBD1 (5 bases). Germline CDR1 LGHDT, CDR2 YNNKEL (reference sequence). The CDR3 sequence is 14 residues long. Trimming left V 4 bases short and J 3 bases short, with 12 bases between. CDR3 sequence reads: CASSPDWGEETQYF. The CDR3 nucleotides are TGTGCCAGCAGCCCCGACTGGGGCGAAGAGACCCAGTACTTC.

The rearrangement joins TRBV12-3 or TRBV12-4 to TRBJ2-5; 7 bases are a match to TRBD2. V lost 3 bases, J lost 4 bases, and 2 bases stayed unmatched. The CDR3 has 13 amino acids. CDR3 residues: CASSLWGGETQYF. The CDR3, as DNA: TGTGCCAGCAGTTTGTGGGGGGGAGAGACCCAGTACTTC.

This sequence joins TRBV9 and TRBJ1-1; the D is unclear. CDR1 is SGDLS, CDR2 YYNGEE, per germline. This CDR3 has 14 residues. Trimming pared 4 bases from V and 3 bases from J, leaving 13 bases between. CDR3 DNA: TGTGCCAGCAGCCTAGACGTGGCTTACACTGAAGCTTTCTTT. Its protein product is CASSLDVAYTEAFF.

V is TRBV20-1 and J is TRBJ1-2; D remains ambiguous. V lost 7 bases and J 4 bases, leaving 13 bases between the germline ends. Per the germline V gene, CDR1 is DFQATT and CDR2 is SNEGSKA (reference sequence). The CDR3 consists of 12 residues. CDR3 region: CSGIDPSYGYTF. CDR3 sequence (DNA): TGCAGTGGAATTGACCCCTCCTATGGCTACACCTTC.

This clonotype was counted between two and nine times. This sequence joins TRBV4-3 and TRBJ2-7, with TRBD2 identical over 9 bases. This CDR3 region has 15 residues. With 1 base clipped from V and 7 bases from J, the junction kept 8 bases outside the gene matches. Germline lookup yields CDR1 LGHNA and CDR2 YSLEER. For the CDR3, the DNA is TGCGCCAGCAGCCAAGCGGGTAGCGGGAGTCATGAGCAGTACTTC. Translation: CASSQAGSGSHEQYF.

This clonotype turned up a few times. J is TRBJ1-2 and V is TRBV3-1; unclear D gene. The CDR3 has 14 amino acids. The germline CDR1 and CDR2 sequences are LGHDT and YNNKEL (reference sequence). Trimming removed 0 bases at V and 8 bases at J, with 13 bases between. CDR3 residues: CASSQDLLYEGYTF. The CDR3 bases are TGTGCCAGCAGCCAAGATCTGCTCTATGAAGGCTACACCTTC.

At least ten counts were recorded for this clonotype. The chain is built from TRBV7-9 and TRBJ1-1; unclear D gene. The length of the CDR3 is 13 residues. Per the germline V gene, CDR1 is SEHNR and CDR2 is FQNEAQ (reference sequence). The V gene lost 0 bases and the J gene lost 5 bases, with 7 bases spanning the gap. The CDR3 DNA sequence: TGTGCCAGCAGCTTAGCCCCCGGAACTGAAGCTTTCTTT. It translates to CASSLAPGTEAFF.

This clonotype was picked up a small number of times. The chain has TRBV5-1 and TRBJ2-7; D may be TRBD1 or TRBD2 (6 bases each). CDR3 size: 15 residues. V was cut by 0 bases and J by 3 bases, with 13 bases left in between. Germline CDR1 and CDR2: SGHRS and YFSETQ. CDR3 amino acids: CASSLGQGTLYEQYF. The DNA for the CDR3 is TGCGCCAGCAGCTTGGGTCAGGGGACTCTCTACGAGCAGTACTTC.

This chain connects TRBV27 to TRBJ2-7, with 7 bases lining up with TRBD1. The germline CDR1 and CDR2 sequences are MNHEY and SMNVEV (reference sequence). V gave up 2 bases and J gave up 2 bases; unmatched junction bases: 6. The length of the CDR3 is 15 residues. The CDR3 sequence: CASSLRDSHPYEQYF. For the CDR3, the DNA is TGTGCCAGCAGTTTAAGGGACAGTCATCCCTACGAGCAGTACTTC.

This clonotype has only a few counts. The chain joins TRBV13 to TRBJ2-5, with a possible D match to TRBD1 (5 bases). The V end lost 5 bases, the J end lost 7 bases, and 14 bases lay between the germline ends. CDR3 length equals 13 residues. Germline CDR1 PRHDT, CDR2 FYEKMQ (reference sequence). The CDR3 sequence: CASSPDRDGTQYF. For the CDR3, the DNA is TGTGCCAGCAGCCCCGACAGAGATGGGACCCAGTACTTC.

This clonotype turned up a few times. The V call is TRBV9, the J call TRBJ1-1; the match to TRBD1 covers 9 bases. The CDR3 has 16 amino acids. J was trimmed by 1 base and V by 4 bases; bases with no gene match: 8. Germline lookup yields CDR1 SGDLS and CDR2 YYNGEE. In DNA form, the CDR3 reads TGTGCCAGCAGCATTGGACAGGGGAGGGGGAACACTGAAGCTTTCTTT. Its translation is CASSIGQGRGNTEAFF. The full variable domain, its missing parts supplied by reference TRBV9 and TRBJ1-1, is DSGVTQTPKHLITATGQRVTLRCSPRSGDLSVYWYQQSLDQGLQFLIQYYNGEERAKGNILERFSAQQFPDLHSELNLSSLELGDSALYFCASSIGQGRGNTEAFFGQGTRLTVV.

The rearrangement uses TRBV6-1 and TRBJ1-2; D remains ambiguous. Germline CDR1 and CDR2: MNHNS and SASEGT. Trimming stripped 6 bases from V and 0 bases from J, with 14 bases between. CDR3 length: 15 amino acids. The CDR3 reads CASRLITAPNYGYTF. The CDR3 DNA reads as TGTGCCAGCAGACTTATAACGGCCCCTAACTATGGCTACACCTTC.

The CDR3 DNA reads TGTGCCAGCACCATCTCCCGTGAGACCCAGTACTTC. Translated, it gives CASTISRETQYF. The rearrangement uses TRBV7-9 and TRBJ2-5; D is unresolved. The germline V gene has CDR1 SEHNR and CDR2 FQNEAQ (reference sequence). This CDR3 contains 12 residues. The V and J ends lost 7 bases and 5 bases respectively, with 11 bases between them.